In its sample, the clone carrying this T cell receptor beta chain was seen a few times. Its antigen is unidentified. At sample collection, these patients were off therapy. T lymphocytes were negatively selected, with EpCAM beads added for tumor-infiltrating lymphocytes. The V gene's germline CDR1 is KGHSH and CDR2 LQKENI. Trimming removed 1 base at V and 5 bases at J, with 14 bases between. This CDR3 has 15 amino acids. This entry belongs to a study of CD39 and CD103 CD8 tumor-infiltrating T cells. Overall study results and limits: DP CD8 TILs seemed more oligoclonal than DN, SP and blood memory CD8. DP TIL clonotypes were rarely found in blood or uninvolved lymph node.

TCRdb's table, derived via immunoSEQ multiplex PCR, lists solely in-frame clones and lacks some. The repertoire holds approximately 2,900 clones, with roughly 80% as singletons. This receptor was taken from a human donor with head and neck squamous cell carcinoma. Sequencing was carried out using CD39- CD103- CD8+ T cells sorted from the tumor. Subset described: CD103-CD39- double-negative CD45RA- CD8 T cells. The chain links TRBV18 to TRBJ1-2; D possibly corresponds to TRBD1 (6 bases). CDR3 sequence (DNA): TGTGCCAGCTCACCACGCATGATGGACAGTTATGGCTACACCTTC. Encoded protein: CASSPRMMDSYGYTF. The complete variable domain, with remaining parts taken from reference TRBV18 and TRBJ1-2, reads NAGVMQNPRHLVRRRGQEARLRCSPMKGHSHVYWYRQLPEEGLKFMVYLQKENIIDESGMPKERFSAEFPKEGPSILRIQQVVRGDSAAYFCASSPRMMDSYGYTFGSGTRLTVV.